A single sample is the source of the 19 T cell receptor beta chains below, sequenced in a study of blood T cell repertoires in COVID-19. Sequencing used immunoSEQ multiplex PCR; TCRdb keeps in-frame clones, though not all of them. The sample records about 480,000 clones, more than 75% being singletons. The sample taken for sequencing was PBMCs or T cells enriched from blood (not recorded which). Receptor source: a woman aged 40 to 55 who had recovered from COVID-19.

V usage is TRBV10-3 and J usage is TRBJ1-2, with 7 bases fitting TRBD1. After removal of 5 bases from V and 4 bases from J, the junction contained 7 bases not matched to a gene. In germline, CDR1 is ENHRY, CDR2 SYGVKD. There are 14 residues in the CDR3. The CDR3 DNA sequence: TGTGCCATCAGTCCTAAGACAGGGTTCTATGGCTACACCTTC. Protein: CAISPKTGFYGYTF.

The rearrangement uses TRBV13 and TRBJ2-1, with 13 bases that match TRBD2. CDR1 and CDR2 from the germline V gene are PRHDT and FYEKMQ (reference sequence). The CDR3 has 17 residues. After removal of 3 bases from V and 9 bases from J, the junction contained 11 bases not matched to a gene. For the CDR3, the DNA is TGTGCCAGCAGCTTGAGTCCCGGACTAGCGGGAGTTTCTGAGCAGTTCTTC. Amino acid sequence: CASSLSPGLAGVSEQFF.

The CDR3 DNA follows: TGTGCCAGTAGTATTCGGGGCTCAGGGGGCGAGGAGCAGTACTTC. This encodes CASSIRGSGGEEQYF. The chain recombines TRBV19 with TRBJ2-7; 8 nucleotides line up with TRBD1. V lost 3 bases and J lost 7; bases outside the gene matches: 11. The CDR3 sequence is 15 residues long. Germline values: CDR1 LNHDA, CDR2 SQIVND (reference sequence).

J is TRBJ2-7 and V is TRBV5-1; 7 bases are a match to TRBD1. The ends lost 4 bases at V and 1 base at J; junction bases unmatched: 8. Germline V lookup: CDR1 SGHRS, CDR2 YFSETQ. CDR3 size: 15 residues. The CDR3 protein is CASSEVQGLSYEQYF. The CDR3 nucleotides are TGCGCCAGCAGCGAGGTACAGGGGCTATCCTACGAGCAGTACTTC.

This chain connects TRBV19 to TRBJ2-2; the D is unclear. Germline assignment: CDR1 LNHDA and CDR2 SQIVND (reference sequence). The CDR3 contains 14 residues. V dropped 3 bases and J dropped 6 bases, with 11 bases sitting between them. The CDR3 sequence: CASSIQEMAGELFF. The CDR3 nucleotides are TGTGCCAGTAGTATTCAGGAAATGGCCGGGGAGCTGTTTTTT.

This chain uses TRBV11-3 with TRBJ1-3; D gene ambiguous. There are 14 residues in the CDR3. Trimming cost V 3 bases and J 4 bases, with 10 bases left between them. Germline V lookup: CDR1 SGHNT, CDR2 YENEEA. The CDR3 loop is CASSFSSGGNTIYF. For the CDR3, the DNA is TGTGCCAGCAGCTTTTCGTCGGGAGGAAACACCATATATTTT.

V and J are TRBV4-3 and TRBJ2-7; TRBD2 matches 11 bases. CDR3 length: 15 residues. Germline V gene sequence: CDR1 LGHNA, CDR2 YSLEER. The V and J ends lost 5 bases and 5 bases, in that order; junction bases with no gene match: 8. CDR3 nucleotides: TGCGCCAGCAGCTCAATAGCGGGAGGGCCCGACGAGCAGTACTTC. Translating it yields CASSSIAGGPDEQYF.

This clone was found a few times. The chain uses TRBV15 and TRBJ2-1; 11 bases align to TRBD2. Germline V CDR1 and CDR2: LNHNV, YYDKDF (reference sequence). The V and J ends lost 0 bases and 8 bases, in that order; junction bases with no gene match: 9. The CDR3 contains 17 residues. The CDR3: CATSRDLTSGMYDEQFF. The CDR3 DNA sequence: TGTGCCACCAGCAGAGATTTGACTAGCGGGATGTACGATGAGCAGTTCTTC.

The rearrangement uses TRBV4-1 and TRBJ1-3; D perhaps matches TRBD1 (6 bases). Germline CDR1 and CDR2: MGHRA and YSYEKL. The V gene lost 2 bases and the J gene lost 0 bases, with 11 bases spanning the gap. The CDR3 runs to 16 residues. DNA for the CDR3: TGCGCCAGCAGCCAATCCGGGACACTCTCTGGAAACACCATATATTTT. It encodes CASSQSGTLSGNTIYF.

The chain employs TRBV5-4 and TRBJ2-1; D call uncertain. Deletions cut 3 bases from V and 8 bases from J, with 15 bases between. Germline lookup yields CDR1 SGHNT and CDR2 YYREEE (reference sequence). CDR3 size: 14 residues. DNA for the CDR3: TGTGCCAGCAGCTACAGCTTGGCCTCCGATGAGCAGTTCTTC. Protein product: CASSYSLASDEQFF.

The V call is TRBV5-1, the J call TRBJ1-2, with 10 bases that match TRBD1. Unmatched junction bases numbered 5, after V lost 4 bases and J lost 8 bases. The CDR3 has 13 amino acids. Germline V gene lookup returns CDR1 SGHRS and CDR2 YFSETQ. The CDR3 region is CASSLGTGDGYTF. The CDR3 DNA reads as TGCGCCAGCAGCCTAGGGACAGGGGACGGCTACACCTTC.

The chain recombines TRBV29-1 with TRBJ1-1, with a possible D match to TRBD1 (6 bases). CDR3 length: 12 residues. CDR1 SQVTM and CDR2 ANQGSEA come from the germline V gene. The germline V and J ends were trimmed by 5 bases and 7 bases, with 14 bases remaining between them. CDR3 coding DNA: TGCAGCGTTTACTCAGGGGTCGATGAAGCTTTCTTT. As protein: CSVYSGVDEAFF. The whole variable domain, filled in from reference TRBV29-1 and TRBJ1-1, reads SAVISQKPSRDICQRGTSLTIQCQVDSQVTMMFWYRQQPGQSLTLIATANQGSEATYESGFVIDKFPISRPNLTFSTLTVSNMSPEDSSIYLCSVYSGVDEAFFGQGTRLTVV.

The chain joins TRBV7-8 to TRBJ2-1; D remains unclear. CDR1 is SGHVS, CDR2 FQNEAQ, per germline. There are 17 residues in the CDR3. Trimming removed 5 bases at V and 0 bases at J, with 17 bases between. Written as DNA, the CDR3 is TGTGCCAGCAGCGCTAACCTCGGGTATTTCTCCTACAATGAGCAGTTCTTC. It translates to CASSANLGYFSYNEQFF.

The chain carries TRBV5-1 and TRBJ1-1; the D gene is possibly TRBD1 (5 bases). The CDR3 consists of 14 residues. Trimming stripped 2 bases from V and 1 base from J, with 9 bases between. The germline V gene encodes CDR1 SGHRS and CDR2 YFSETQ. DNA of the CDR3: TGCGCCAGCAGCTTATTGACAGAGAACACTGAAGCTTTCTTT. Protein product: CASSLLTENTEAFF.

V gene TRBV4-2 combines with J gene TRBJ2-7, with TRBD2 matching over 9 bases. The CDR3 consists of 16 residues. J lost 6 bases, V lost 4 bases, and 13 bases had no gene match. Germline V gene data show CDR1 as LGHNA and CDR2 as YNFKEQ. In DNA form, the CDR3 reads TGTGCCAGCAGCCTGACTAGCGGAGTGATCCTATTCGAGCAGTACTTC. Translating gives CASSLTSGVILFEQYF.

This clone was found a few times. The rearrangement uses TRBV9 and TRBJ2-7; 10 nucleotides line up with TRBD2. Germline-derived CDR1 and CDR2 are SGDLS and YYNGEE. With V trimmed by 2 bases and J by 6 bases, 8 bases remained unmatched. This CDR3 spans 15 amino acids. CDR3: CASSVRPGTSAEQYF. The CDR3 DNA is TGTGCCAGCAGCGTCCGTCCGGGGACTAGCGCCGAGCAGTACTTC.

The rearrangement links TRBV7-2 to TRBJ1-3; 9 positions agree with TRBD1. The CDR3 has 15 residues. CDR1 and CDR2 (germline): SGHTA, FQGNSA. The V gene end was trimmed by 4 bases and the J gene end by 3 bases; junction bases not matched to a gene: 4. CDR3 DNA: TGTGCCAGCAGCTCTTACAGGGGGCTTGGAAACACCATATATTTT. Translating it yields CASSSYRGLGNTIYF.

CDR3 sequence (DNA): TGTGCCAGCAGCCAAGAGAGTGCGCAATACTCTGGAAACACCATATATTTT. Protein sequence: CASSQESAQYSGNTIYF. The chain couples TRBV3-1 (or the pseudogene TRBV3-2) to TRBJ1-3, with D hard to call. Trimming pared 0 bases from V and 0 bases from J, leaving 12 bases between. The CDR3 has 17 residues. In germline, CDR1 is LGHDT, CDR2 YNNKEL (reference sequence).

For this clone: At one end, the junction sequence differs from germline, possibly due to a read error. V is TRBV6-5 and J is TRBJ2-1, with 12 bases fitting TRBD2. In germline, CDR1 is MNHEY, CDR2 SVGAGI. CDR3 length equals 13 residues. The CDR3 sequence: CASTYRTSGNQFF. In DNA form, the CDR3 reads TGTGCCAGCACTTACCGGACTAGCGGGAACCAGTTCTTC.